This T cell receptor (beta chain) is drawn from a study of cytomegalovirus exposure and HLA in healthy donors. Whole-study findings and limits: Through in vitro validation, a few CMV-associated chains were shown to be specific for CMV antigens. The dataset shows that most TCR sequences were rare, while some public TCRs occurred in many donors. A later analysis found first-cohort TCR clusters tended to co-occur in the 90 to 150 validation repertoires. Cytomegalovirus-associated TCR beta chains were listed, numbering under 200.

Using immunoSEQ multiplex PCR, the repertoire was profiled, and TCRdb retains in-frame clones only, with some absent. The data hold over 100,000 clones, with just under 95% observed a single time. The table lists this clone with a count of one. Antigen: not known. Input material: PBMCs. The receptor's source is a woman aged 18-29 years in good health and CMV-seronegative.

The CDR3 here is CASRATSGSGAKNIQYF. CDR3 coding DNA: TGTGCCAGCAGAGCCACTAGCGGGAGCGGGGCCAAAAACATTCAGTACTTC. The V gene is TRBV2, the J gene TRBJ2-4; TRBD2 matches 11 bases. Trimming removed 6 bases from V and 1 base from J; junction bases left unmatched: 8. The germline V gene has CDR1 SNHLY and CDR2 FYNNEI. CDR3 size: 17 residues.